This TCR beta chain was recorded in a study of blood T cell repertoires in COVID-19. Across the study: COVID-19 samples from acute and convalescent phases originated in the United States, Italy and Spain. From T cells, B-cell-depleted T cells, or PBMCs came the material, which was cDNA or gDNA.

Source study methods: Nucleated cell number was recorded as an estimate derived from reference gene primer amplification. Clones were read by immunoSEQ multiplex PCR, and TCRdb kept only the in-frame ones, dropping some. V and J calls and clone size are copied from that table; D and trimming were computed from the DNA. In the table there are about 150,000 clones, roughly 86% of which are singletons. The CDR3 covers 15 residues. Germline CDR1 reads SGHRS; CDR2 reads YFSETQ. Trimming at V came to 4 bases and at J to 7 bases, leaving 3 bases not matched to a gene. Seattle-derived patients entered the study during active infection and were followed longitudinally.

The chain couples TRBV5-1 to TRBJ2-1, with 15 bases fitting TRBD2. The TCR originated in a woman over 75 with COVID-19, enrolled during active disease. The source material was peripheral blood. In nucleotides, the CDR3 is TGCGCCAGCAGCCAGGGACTAGCGGGAGGTAATGAGCAGTTCTTC. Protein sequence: CASSQGLAGGNEQFF.